This T cell receptor beta chain originates from a study of neurological immune-mediated disorders. Study-wide results and caveats: The study found the most TCR clonal expansion in HTLV-1-associated myelopathy and the least in multiple sclerosis, below healthy controls.

Trimming stripped 2 bases from V and 4 bases from J, with 15 bases between. Germline values: CDR1 SGHRS, CDR2 YFSETQ. CDR3 length equals 15 residues. The unsorted libraries were produced from 2 million PBMCs held at -80 C. Synthesis of cDNA used 5'RACE (with 10-nucleotide random UMIs). Each CDR3 protein is one row after TCRdb ran MiXCR on the 5' RACE reads. Of 20,000 to 30,000 distinct CDR3 sequences in the sample, about 6.7% were seen once. This clonotype was observed at least ten times. Its target is unknown. This TCR was recovered from a woman between 40 and 55 years old in good health. Sample: PBMCs. V and J are TRBV5-1 and TRBJ1-2, with TRBD1 as a possible D gene (6 bases). CDR3 amino acids: CASSFGLSDSYGYTF. The CDR3 coding sequence is TGCGCCAGCAGCTTTGGCCTATCGGACAGCTATGGCTACACCTTC. The entire variable domain, with the rest obtained from reference TRBV5-1 and TRBJ1-2, is as follows: KAGVTQTPRYLIKTRGQQVTLSCSPISGHRSVSWYQQTPGQGLQFLFEYFSETQRNKGNFPGRFSGRQFSNSRSEMNVSTLELGDSALYLCASSFGLSDSYGYTFGSGTRLTVV.